The 9 T cell receptor beta chains below were found in one sample sequenced in a study of beta chain features in type 1 diabetes. As every portion of the isolated RNA was reverse transcribed, the sequencing read expressed TCRB transcripts. TCRdb's copy holds only in-frame clones and misses some; the assay was immunoSEQ multiplex PCR. The sample consists of hundreds of thousands of clones, around 15% of them appearing once. Sequencing used naive CD4+ T cells from blood. These receptors were obtained from a man younger than 30 in good health.

Only a few counts were recorded for this clone. V and J are TRBV15 and TRBJ2-5; maybe TRBD2 (5 bases). V was pared by 0 bases and J by 4 bases, with 12 bases between. CDR1 LNHNV and CDR2 YYDKDF come from the germline V gene (reference sequence). CDR3 length: 15 amino acids. The chain's CDR3 is CATSRETGLGETQYF. The CDR3 DNA sequence: TGTGCCACCAGCAGAGAAACGGGGTTGGGAGAGACCCAGTACTTC. Variable domain in full (rest from reference TRBV15 and TRBJ2-5): DAMVIQNPRYQVTQFGKPVTLSCSQTLNHNVMYWYQQKSSQAPKLLFHYYDKDFNNEADTPDNFQSRRPNTSFCFLDIRSPGLGDTAMYLCATSRETGLGETQYFGPGTRLLVL.

On this clone: This sample also contains other DNA sequences that code for the same CDR3. This chain connects TRBV10-3 to TRBJ2-2; D is unresolved. Deletions cut 1 base from V and 6 bases from J, with 6 bases between. CDR1 and CDR2 from the germline V gene are ENHRY and SYGVKD. CDR3 length: 13 amino acids. The CDR3 coding sequence is TGTGCCATCAGTGAGTTCCGGCCCGGGGAGCTGTTTTTT. Translation: CAISEFRPGELFF.

The chain couples TRBV11-2 to TRBJ2-3; D might be TRBD1 (5 bases). The CDR3 is 14 residues long. CDR1 is SGHAT, CDR2 FQNNGV, per germline. Trimming took 8 bases from V and 2 from J, leaving 14 bases between them. CDR3 protein: CASHSPRVTDTQYF. The CDR3 region has the DNA TGTGCCAGCCACTCTCCCAGGGTCACAGATACGCAGTATTTT.

As to this clone: Other nucleotide sequences in the sample specify the same CDR3. The chain carries TRBV7-9 and TRBJ1-5; 8 bases fit TRBD1. With V trimmed by 1 base and J by 3 bases, 2 bases remained unmatched. The CDR3 sequence is 15 residues long. CDR1 is SEHNR, CDR2 FQNEAQ, per germline (reference sequence). The DNA for the CDR3 is TGTGCCAGCAGCTTAGGGACAGGGAACAATCAGCCCCAGCATTTT. Translated: CASSLGTGNNQPQHF.

This clone was observed a handful of times. The chain recombines TRBV19 with TRBJ2-7; 8 nucleotides line up with TRBD1. Germline-derived CDR1 and CDR2 are LNHDA and SQIVND (reference sequence). This CDR3 has 15 amino acids. After removal of 6 bases from V and 0 bases from J, the junction contained 7 bases not matched to a gene. The CDR3 nucleotides read TGTGCCAGTAGGCACGGGGACAGGAGCTCCTACGAGCAGTACTTC. Protein: CASRHGDRSSYEQYF.

V and J are TRBV11-2 and TRBJ1-5; 10 bases fit TRBD1. This CDR3 spans 16 amino acids. Germline assignment: CDR1 SGHAT and CDR2 FQNNGV. J gave up 7 bases and V 4 bases, and 10 bases lay outside the gene matches. CDR3 sequence: CASSSLTGGAGQPQHF. In nucleotides, the CDR3 is TGTGCCAGCAGCTCCCTGACAGGGGGCGCGGGGCAGCCCCAGCATTTT.

Only a few counts were recorded for this clone. The chain joins TRBV6-5 to TRBJ2-5; TRBD1 matches 9 bases. CDR1 is MNHEY and CDR2 is SVGAGI in the germline V gene. This CDR3 has 16 amino acids. With V trimmed by 2 bases and J by 3 bases, 7 bases remained unmatched. The CDR3 sequence is CASSYPPGQGEETQYF. The CDR3 coding sequence is TGTGCCAGCAGTTACCCTCCGGGACAGGGTGAAGAGACCCAGTACTTC.

The chain employs TRBV7-7 and TRBJ2-6; D remains ambiguous. CDR1 and CDR2 (germline): SSHAT, FNYEAQ (reference sequence). Trimming took off 4 bases at V and 2 bases at J, with 12 bases between the two ends. This CDR3 comprises 16 residues. CDR3: CASSSVTRTGANVLTF. The CDR3 DNA reads TGTGCCAGCAGCTCTGTGACTCGGACTGGGGCCAACGTCCTGACTTTC.

This chain links TRBV9 with TRBJ2-2; 7 bases are shared with TRBD2. The CDR3 runs to 15 residues. V gave up 3 bases and J gave up 2 bases; unmatched junction bases: 4. Per the germline V gene, CDR1 is SGDLS and CDR2 is YYNGEE. CDR3 residues: CASSERDVNTGELFF. CDR3 DNA sequence: TGTGCCAGCAGCGAGCGGGACGTCAACACCGGGGAGCTGTTTTTT.